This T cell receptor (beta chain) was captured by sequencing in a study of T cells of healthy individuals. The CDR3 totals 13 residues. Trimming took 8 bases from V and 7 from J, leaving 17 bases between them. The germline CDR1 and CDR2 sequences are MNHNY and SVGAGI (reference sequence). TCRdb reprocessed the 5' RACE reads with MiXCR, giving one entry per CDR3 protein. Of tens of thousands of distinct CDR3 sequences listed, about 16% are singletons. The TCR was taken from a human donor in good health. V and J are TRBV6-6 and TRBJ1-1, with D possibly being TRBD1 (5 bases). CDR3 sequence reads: CASGRDVGVEAFF. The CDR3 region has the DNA TGTGCCAGCGGGAGGGACGTGGGGGTTGAAGCTTTCTTT.